This T cell receptor (beta chain) was profiled in a study of blood T cell repertoires in COVID-19. Study as a whole: The samples span acute and convalescent COVID-19 from the United States, Italy and Spain. PBMCs, B-cell-depleted T cells, or T cells were the source of the cDNA or gDNA that made up the material.

Sequencing was performed with immunoSEQ multiplex PCR; in TCRdb, only in-frame clones are kept and a portion is missing. This sample yields 100,000 to 150,000 clones, of which about 83% are seen a single time; roughly 12% belongs to the top ten. Trimming at V came to 6 bases and at J to 8 bases, leaving 14 bases not matched to a gene. Germline lookup yields CDR1 GTSNPN and CDR2 SVGIG (reference sequence). The CDR3 covers 15 residues. The specimen was peripheral blood. V and J are TRBV30 and TRBJ2-1, with 9 bases lining up with TRBD2. The clonotype originates from a man in his 60s with acute or convalescent COVID-19. The CDR3 DNA reads TGTGCCTGCCCGAGGGGTAGCGGGAGCTTCGATGAGCAGTTCTTC. This encodes CACPRGSGSFDEQFF.